This T cell receptor (beta chain) is drawn from a study of identical twins. Study-wide results and limits: Model-predicted out-of-frame TCR alpha sharing fell below observed values in monozygotic twins.

As concerns this clonotype: Antigen: not known.

Using its own MiXCR run on the 5' RACE reads, TCRdb lists one record per CDR3 protein. The data contain 1,800,000 or so distinct CDR3 sequences, about 31% of them singletons. The CDR3 totals 13 residues. With 4 bases removed from V and 2 bases from J, the gap between germline ends came to 8 bases. The germline V gene has CDR1 GTSNPN and CDR2 SVGIG (reference sequence). The chain employs TRBV30 and TRBJ1-4; no clear D. The sequence derives from a newborn girl in good health. Sequenced sample: cord blood. CDR3 nucleotides: TGTGCCTGGAAAGGCGGGACTAATGAAAAACTGTTTTTT. Translated: CAWKGGTNEKLFF.